Listed here are 32 T cell receptor beta chains from one sample, sequenced in a study of blood T cell repertoires in COVID-19. Profiled with immunoSEQ multiplex PCR; TCRdb holds only in-frame clones, not every one. The sample includes 99,000 or so clones, 80% to 85% of them seen just once. Sequencing was done on a sample of peripheral blood. The receptor source for this set is a man in his 70s with active or convalescent COVID-19.

The V call is TRBV5-6, the J call TRBJ2-3; 7 bases line up with TRBD2. In germline, CDR1 is SGHDT, CDR2 YYEEEE. The CDR3 covers 16 residues. After removal of 2 bases from V and 0 bases from J, the junction contained 6 bases not matched to a gene. The CDR3 sequence is CASSFRSGVSTDTQYF. CDR3 nucleotides: TGTGCCAGCAGCTTCAGGAGCGGGGTGAGCACAGATACGCAGTATTTT.

The rearrangement uses TRBV5-1 and TRBJ1-2; maybe TRBD1 (6 bases). The CDR3 runs 14 residues. Trimming left V 0 bases short and J 4 bases short, with 10 bases between. Germline V lookup: CDR1 SGHRS, CDR2 YFSETQ. CDR3 bases: TGCGCCAGCAGCTTGGCACAGGGCGGCTATGGCTACACCTTC. This encodes CASSLAQGGYGYTF.

V is TRBV30 and J is TRBJ1-3; D gene unclear. Germline V gene data show CDR1 as GTSNPN and CDR2 as SVGIG (reference sequence). V was shortened by 3 bases and J by 4 bases, with 7 bases between the two germline ends. The CDR3 extends over 12 amino acids. CDR3 DNA sequence: TGTGCCTGGAGCTCGAGGGGAAACACCATATATTTT. Translated: CAWSSRGNTIYF.

This rearrangement joins TRBV24-1 to TRBJ1-1; possible D gene TRBD1, 6 bases. The CDR3 loop spans 13 amino acids. V shed 8 bases and J shed 1 base, with 10 bases lying between them. Germline V gene data show CDR1 as KGHDR and CDR2 as SFDVKD. CDR3 nucleotide sequence: TGTGCCACCAAACAGGACAGGAACACTGAAGCTTTCTTT. This gives the protein CATKQDRNTEAFF.

The V gene is TRBV12-3 or TRBV12-4, the J gene TRBJ1-1; D is possibly TRBD1 (6 bases). This CDR3 region has 13 residues. Trimming pared 6 bases from V and 4 bases from J, leaving 12 bases between. Written as DNA, the CDR3 is TGTGCCAGCAGACAGGGTCGGTCCACTGAAGCTTTCTTT. Its protein is CASRQGRSTEAFF.

This clone has more than one count but fewer than ten. The genes are TRBV7-2 and TRBJ1-1, with D possibly being TRBD1 (5 bases). CDR3 size: 14 residues. Germline lookup yields CDR1 SGHTA and CDR2 FQGNSA. Trimming cost V 5 bases and J 5 bases, with 15 bases left between them. The DNA for the CDR3 is TGTGCCAGCAGCCTGAAAGGGGAAAGAACTGAAGCTTTCTTT. Amino acids: CASSLKGERTEAFF.

This chain links TRBV21-1 with TRBJ2-7; the D call of TRBD2 is as the table states it, not checked on the DNA. TRBV21-1 is deemed a pseudogene. The CDR3 length is 18 residues. CDR3 DNA: TGTGCCAGCAGCAAACCGGGACTAGCGGGGGGGCGTCCCTACGAGCAGTACTTC. Its translation is CASSKPGLAGGRPYEQYF.

The chain joins TRBV7-2 to TRBJ2-5; TRBD2 aligns across 8 bases. The CDR3 consists of 16 residues. Germline V CDR1 and CDR2: SGHTA, FQGNSA. After removal of 1 base from V and 1 base from J, the junction contained 5 bases not matched to a gene. CDR3 in amino acids: CASSLGIAGSQETQYF. CDR3 nucleotide sequence: TGTGCCAGCAGCTTAGGTATAGCGGGAAGCCAAGAGACCCAGTACTTC.

The chain carries TRBV18 and TRBJ1-4, with 8 bases identical to TRBD1. J gave up 3 bases and V 4 bases, and 4 bases lay outside the gene matches. CDR3 length equals 15 residues. Germline V CDR1 and CDR2: KGHSH, LQKENI. The CDR3 is CASSLRTGPNEKLFF. Written as DNA, the CDR3 is TGTGCCAGCTCACTCCGGACAGGGCCTAATGAAAAACTGTTTTTT.

This chain uses TRBV5-4 with TRBJ1-5, with D unclear. V was clipped by 0 bases and J by 4 bases, with 5 bases between them. This CDR3 is built from 13 residues. The V gene's germline CDR1 is SGHNT and CDR2 YYREEE (reference sequence). The CDR3 nucleotides are TGTGCCAGCAGCTTGGCACGGAATCAGCCCCAGCATTTT. Its protein is CASSLARNQPQHF.

The chain is built from TRBV11-2 and TRBJ2-4; 11 nucleotides match TRBD1. In germline, CDR1 is SGHAT, CDR2 FQNNGV. The CDR3 has 14 residues. Trimming cost V 5 bases and J 8 bases; bases outside gene matches: 5. As DNA, the CDR3 is TGTGCCAGCAGCGCCCGGGACAGGGGGGACATTCAGTACTTC. Translating gives CASSARDRGDIQYF.

The rearrangement links TRBV5-1 to TRBJ1-1; TRBD1 is a possible D gene (5 bases). The length of the CDR3 is 16 residues. CDR1 and CDR2 (germline): SGHRS, YFSETQ. Trimming removed 3 bases at V and 1 base at J, with 16 bases between. CDR3 nucleotides: TGCGCCAGCAGCTGGGCGACAGTGGGTGGGAACACTGAAGCTTTCTTT. Translating gives CASSWATVGGNTEAFF.

The genes are TRBV15 and TRBJ1-5; 10 bases line up with TRBD1. The CDR3 runs to 16 residues. Losses at the gene ends were 7 bases for V and 4 bases for J; bases not matched to a gene: 10. Germline V gene sequence: CDR1 LNHNV, CDR2 YYDKDF (reference sequence). The CDR3 DNA reads as TGTGCCACCACCCCTTCGGCGGGACAGGGGAATCAGCCCCAGCATTTT. Protein product: CATTPSAGQGNQPQHF.

The chain links TRBV5-4 to TRBJ1-2; TRBD1 might be the D (5 bases). CDR1 and CDR2 from the germline V gene are SGHNT and YYREEE (reference sequence). Deletions cut 0 bases from V and 2 bases from J, with 8 bases between. The CDR3 extends over 14 amino acids. The CDR3 DNA sequence: TGTGCCAGCAGCTTGGTTGGGGCGAACTATGGCTACACCTTC. Translating gives CASSLVGANYGYTF.

The V and J genes are TRBV5-5 and TRBJ2-3, with D possibly TRBD2 on 7 matching bases. CDR1 and CDR2 from the germline V gene are SGHKS and YYEKEE (reference sequence). The CDR3 has 16 amino acids. The V end was cut by 2 bases, the J end by 3 bases, with 16 bases between. The CDR3 is CASSFAGARGTDTQYF. The CDR3 DNA sequence: TGTGCCAGCAGCTTTGCGGGGGCGCGAGGGACAGATACGCAGTATTTT.

The rearrangement joins TRBV5-4 to TRBJ2-5; 9 nucleotides line up with TRBD1. The CDR3 is 15 residues long. The V segment lost 4 bases and the J segment 5 bases; nucleotides outside the gene matches: 9. The V gene's germline CDR1 is SGHNT and CDR2 YYREEE (reference sequence). Here the CDR3 reads CASSINRGLGETQYF. CDR3 coding DNA: TGTGCCAGCAGCATTAACAGGGGGCTGGGCGAGACCCAGTACTTC.

The chain combines TRBV5-1 with TRBJ1-2, with D perhaps TRBD1 (6 bases). The CDR3 has 15 amino acids. Trimming shortened V by 0 bases and J by 0 bases, and 9 bases separated the two germline ends. Germline V CDR1 and CDR2: SGHRS, YFSETQ. The CDR3 nucleotides read TGCGCCAGCAGCTTGGGACAGGCTACTAACTATGGCTACACCTTC. Translated: CASSLGQATNYGYTF.

This clone was seen only a few times. The chain links TRBV5-4 to TRBJ1-4, with TRBD1 as a possible D gene (5 bases). The CDR3 totals 15 residues. V was trimmed by 0 bases and J by 5 bases, leaving 11 bases between them. Germline V lookup: CDR1 SGHNT, CDR2 YYREEE (reference sequence). The CDR3 reads CASSLAAGGNEKLFF. The DNA for the CDR3 is TGTGCCAGCAGCTTGGCCGCGGGGGGGAATGAAAAACTGTTTTTT.

This clone was seen a few times. This chain uses TRBV2 with TRBJ2-2, with 8 bases matching TRBD2. The ends lost 5 bases at V and 4 bases at J; junction bases unmatched: 12. This CDR3 region has 17 residues. CDR1 and CDR2 from the germline V gene are SNHLY and FYNNEI. CDR3 residues: CASSRAGAVGGTGELFF. Here the CDR3 DNA reads TGTGCCAGCAGTCGAGCGGGGGCGGTCGGTGGCACCGGGGAGCTGTTTTTT.

V gene TRBV5-1 combines with J gene TRBJ2-5, with a tentative D call TRBD2 (7 bases). The CDR3 sequence is 15 residues long. V gave up 0 bases and J gave up 3 bases, with 12 bases separating them. Germline CDR1 reads SGHRS; CDR2 reads YFSETQ. The CDR3 DNA reads as TGCGCCAGCAGCTTGGTTGCGGGGGCCGAAGAGACCCAGTACTTC. Translated: CASSLVAGAEETQYF.

The table lists this clone with a few counts. This chain uses TRBV5-4 with TRBJ2-2, with 10 positions matching TRBD2. Germline CDR1 SGHNT, CDR2 YYREEE (reference sequence). The CDR3 length is 16 residues. V dropped 4 bases and J dropped 6; count of bases not matched to a gene: 9. The DNA for the CDR3 is TGTGCCAGCAGCCCACAGCGGGGGGGCCTCTCCGGGGAGCTGTTTTTT. Encoded protein: CASSPQRGGLSGELFF.

A few counts support this clone. The CDR3 bases are TGCGCCAGCAGCAGCAGCGCTGGGCAGCCCCAGCATTTT. Its translation is CASSSSAGQPQHF. The chain couples TRBV5-1 to TRBJ1-5; no reliable D call. In germline, CDR1 is SGHRS, CDR2 YFSETQ. The CDR3 consists of 13 residues. The V end was cut by 4 bases, the J end by 7 bases, with 12 bases between.

The chain has TRBV18 and TRBJ1-2; 9 bases map to TRBD1. V lost 2 bases, J lost 8 bases, and 3 bases stayed unmatched. The CDR3 contains 13 residues. Germline-derived CDR1 and CDR2 are KGHSH and LQKENI. The CDR3 nucleotides are TGTGCCAGCTCACCAGGGACAGGGAAAGGCTACACCTTC. Translation: CASSPGTGKGYTF.

The J gene is TRBJ1-5, the V gene TRBV28; 11 nucleotides agree with TRBD1. This CDR3 region has 16 residues. Germline trimming cut 4 bases from V and 6 bases from J; bases unmatched to any gene: 8. Germline V gene sequence: CDR1 MDHEN, CDR2 SYDVKM. The CDR3 nucleotides are TGTGCCAGCAGTTCCTGGACAGGGGGCATGGGTCAGCCCCAGCATTTT. Amino acids: CASSSWTGGMGQPQHF.

The V gene is TRBV27, the J gene TRBJ1-3, with D unclear. The CDR3 is 17 amino acids. Germline loops: CDR1 MNHEY, CDR2 SMNVEV (reference sequence). With 3 bases removed from V and 2 bases from J, the gap between germline ends came to 17 bases. The CDR3 nucleotides are TGTGCCAGCAGTTTGGGCCGGATGAACTTTCCTGGAAACACCATATATTTT. It translates to CASSLGRMNFPGNTIYF.

The V call is TRBV9, the J call TRBJ2-3; 9 nucleotides match TRBD2. Trimming removed 2 bases from V and 2 bases from J; junction bases left unmatched: 12. The CDR3 totals 18 residues. CDR1 SGDLS and CDR2 YYNGEE come from the germline V gene. The CDR3: CASSVRGGSSGTTDTQYF. Written as DNA, the CDR3 is TGTGCCAGCAGCGTGAGAGGGGGGTCTAGCGGGACCACAGATACGCAGTATTTT.

This sequence joins TRBV5-1 and TRBJ2-1; 10 bases are a match to TRBD2. The junction had 4 bases not matched to a gene; V was cut back by 5 bases and J by 2 bases. There are 15 residues in the CDR3. Germline lookup yields CDR1 SGHRS and CDR2 YFSETQ. CDR3 loop: CASSNSGGTYNEQFF. Written as DNA, the CDR3 is TGCGCCAGCAGTAATAGCGGGGGGACCTACAATGAGCAGTTCTTC.

The chain has TRBV6-2 or TRBV6-3 and TRBJ2-3; TRBD2 matches at 15 bases. V trimming: 5 bases; J trimming: 3 bases; junction bases outside the gene matches: 9. CDR1 is MNHEY, CDR2 SVGEGT, per germline. The CDR3 has 18 amino acids. This CDR3 is CASSTLPGLAGGTDTQYF. The CDR3 coding sequence is TGTGCCAGCAGTACCCTGCCAGGACTAGCGGGGGGGACAGATACGCAGTATTTT.

The chain recombines TRBV5-1 with TRBJ2-5, with D maybe TRBD1 (6 bases). V was pared by 3 bases and J by 3 bases, with 15 bases between. The CDR3 contains 15 residues. Germline-derived CDR1 and CDR2 are SGHRS and YFSETQ. The CDR3 is CASSSNTRTEETQYF. Here the CDR3 DNA reads TGCGCCAGCAGCTCAAATACCAGGACAGAAGAGACCCAGTACTTC.

CDR3: CASSPGGTGNTEAFF. The CDR3, as DNA: TGTGCCAGCAGCCCGGGCGGGACAGGGAACACTGAAGCTTTCTTT. The gene calls are TRBV5-4 and TRBJ1-1, with 8 bases aligning to TRBD1. This CDR3 contains 15 residues. V lost 4 bases and J lost 1; bases outside the gene matches: 6. Per the germline V gene, CDR1 is SGHNT and CDR2 is YYREEE (reference sequence).

The rearrangement joins TRBV4-2 to TRBJ1-5; TRBD1 matches 9 bases. Germline V gene data show CDR1 as LGHNA and CDR2 as YNFKEQ. Losses at the gene ends were 0 bases for V and 6 bases for J; bases not matched to a gene: 3. This CDR3 comprises 15 residues. The CDR3 loop reads CASSQDTGGGQPQHF. The DNA for the CDR3 is TGTGCCAGCAGCCAAGATACAGGGGGCGGTCAGCCCCAGCATTTT.

The chain carries TRBV19 and TRBJ1-5; 7 positions agree with TRBD1. Germline V gene data show CDR1 as LNHDA and CDR2 as SQIVND (reference sequence). CDR3 size: 15 residues. Trimming removed 3 bases from V and 4 bases from J; junction bases left unmatched: 6. The chain's CDR3 is CASSMVGTENQPQHF. In DNA form, the CDR3 reads TGTGCCAGTAGTATGGTCGGGACAGAAAATCAGCCCCAGCATTTT.